The 31 T cell receptor beta chains below all came from one sample that was sequenced in a study of blood T cell repertoires in COVID-19. Clones were read by immunoSEQ multiplex PCR, and TCRdb kept only the in-frame ones, dropping some. The sample includes 250,000 to 350,000 clones, about 90% seen only once; the top ten take 3.5% to 4.5%. The sequenced sample was PBMCs or T cells enriched from blood (not recorded which). Every receptor here comes from a woman between 18 and 29 years old with acute COVID-19.

The J gene is TRBJ2-1, the V gene TRBV4-2; the match to TRBD1 covers 10 bases. The ends lost 2 bases at V and 7 bases at J; junction bases unmatched: 5. Germline lookup yields CDR1 LGHNA and CDR2 YNFKEQ. The CDR3 length is 15 residues. The CDR3 loop is CASSQQRQGANEQFF. In DNA, the CDR3 is TGTGCCAGCAGCCAACAGCGACAGGGGGCGAATGAGCAGTTCTTC.

The chain uses TRBV5-1 and TRBJ1-3; TRBD1 might be the D (5 bases). Trimming left V 4 bases short and J 2 bases short, with 10 bases between. Germline CDR1 reads SGHRS; CDR2 reads YFSETQ. The CDR3 length is 14 residues. As DNA, the CDR3 is TGCGCCAGCAGCCAGGACACGACTGGAAACACCATATATTTT. Translated, it gives CASSQDTTGNTIYF. The whole variable domain, remainder taken from reference TRBV5-1 and TRBJ1-3, is KAGVTQTPRYLIKTRGQQVTLSCSPISGHRSVSWYQQTPGQGLQFLFEYFSETQRNKGNFPGRFSGRQFSNSRSEMNVSTLELGDSALYLCASSQDTTGNTIYFGEGSWLTVV.

The J gene is TRBJ1-3, the V gene TRBV19, with TRBD1 as a possible D gene (6 bases). This CDR3 has 15 residues. The germline V gene has CDR1 LNHDA and CDR2 SQIVND (reference sequence). V shed 7 bases and J shed 4 bases, with 17 bases lying between them. The CDR3 DNA reads TGTGCCAGTACCCTACACAGTGGGGGCGGAAACACCATATATTTT. Amino acid sequence: CASTLHSGGGNTIYF.

The chain has TRBV11-3 and TRBJ1-2; 8 bases match TRBD1. Germline CDR1 and CDR2: SGHNT and YENEEA. The CDR3 extends over 14 amino acids. The V segment lost 5 bases and the J segment 6 bases; nucleotides outside the gene matches: 8. The CDR3 DNA reads TGTGCCAGCAGCCCTAGCGGGACAGGTGATGGCTACACCTTC. It yields the protein CASSPSGTGDGYTF. The full variable domain, in which reference TRBV11-3 and TRBJ1-2 provide the parts outside the CDR3, is EAGVVQSPRYKIIEKKQPVAFWCNPISGHNTLYWYLQNLGQGPELLIRYENEEAVDDSQLPKDRFSAERLKGVDSTLKIQPAELGDSAVYLCASSPSGTGDGYTFGSGTRLTVV.

This sequence joins TRBV7-9 and TRBJ1-2; TRBD1 aligns across 7 bases. From germline, CDR1 is SEHNR and CDR2 FQNEAQ (reference sequence). The V segment lost 5 bases and the J segment 0 bases; nucleotides outside the gene matches: 9. This CDR3 has 16 amino acids. The CDR3 sequence is CASSGPQGQTNYGYTF. The CDR3 DNA is TGTGCCAGCAGCGGACCTCAGGGACAGACTAACTATGGCTACACCTTC. The variable domain in full, completed from reference TRBV7-9 and TRBJ1-2, reads DTGVSQNPRHKITKRGQNVTFRCDPISEHNRLYWYRQTLGQGPEFLTYFQNEAQLEKSRLLSDRFSAERPKGSFSTLEIQRTEQGDSAMYLCASSGPQGQTNYGYTFGSGTRLTVV.

This chain joins TRBV6-2 or TRBV6-3 and TRBJ2-2; 8 nucleotides agree with TRBD2. There are 15 residues in the CDR3. Trimming removed 6 bases from V and 6 bases from J; junction bases left unmatched: 9. Germline V gene sequence: CDR1 MNHEY, CDR2 SVGEGT. The CDR3 protein is CASSQGLGGAGELFF. CDR3 coding DNA: TGTGCCAGCAGCCAGGGACTAGGAGGGGCCGGGGAGCTGTTTTTT.

The rearrangement joins TRBV7-2 to TRBJ1-2; a possible D gene is TRBD1 (6 bases). With 6 bases removed from V and 2 bases from J, the gap between germline ends came to 13 bases. In germline, CDR1 is SGHTA, CDR2 FQGNSA. The CDR3 has 14 amino acids. Here the CDR3 reads CASSLRTENYGYTF. CDR3 DNA: TGTGCCAGCAGTTTAAGGACAGAAAACTATGGCTACACCTTC.

This clone was picked up a small number of times. This chain connects TRBV6-5 to TRBJ1-1; 8 bases map to TRBD1. The CDR3 runs to 15 residues. V was pared by 5 bases and J by 2 bases, with 7 bases of the junction left unmatched. The germline V gene has CDR1 MNHEY and CDR2 SVGAGI. Written as DNA, the CDR3 is TGTGCCAGCAGTCCGAACGGACAGGGTAACACTGAAGCTTTCTTT. Protein sequence: CASSPNGQGNTEAFF.

CDR3 DNA: TGTGCCACCAGTGATTCTCCAGAGAAGCGGTACTACAATGAGCAGTTCTTC. Translation: CATSDSPEKRYYNEQFF. V gene TRBV24-1 combines with J gene TRBJ2-1; possibly TRBD2 for D (5 bases). The V gene lost 2 bases and the J gene lost 3 bases, with 16 bases spanning the gap. There are 17 residues in the CDR3. The germline gives CDR1 KGHDR, CDR2 SFDVKD.

This clone has only one observation. The chain combines TRBV5-6 with TRBJ1-1, with D possibly TRBD1 on 6 matching bases. The CDR3 runs 16 residues. V was trimmed by 0 bases and J by 10 bases, leaving 22 bases between them. CDR1 is SGHDT and CDR2 is YYEEEE in the germline V gene. CDR3 sequence reads: CASSLVSMTGLFGAFF. The CDR3 bases are TGTGCCAGCAGCTTGGTCTCTATGACAGGTCTTTTTGGAGCTTTCTTT.

This clone was seen once. V gene TRBV7-9 combines with J gene TRBJ1-1; 7 nucleotides agree with TRBD1. With V trimmed by 5 bases and J by 1 base, 10 bases remained unmatched. The CDR3 extends over 16 amino acids. Germline V CDR1 and CDR2: SEHNR, FQNEAQ (reference sequence). In DNA, the CDR3 is TGTGCCAGCAGCCCCCGACAGGGAAAAAGGAACACTGAAGCTTTCTTT. Translation: CASSPRQGKRNTEAFF.

The J gene is TRBJ1-2, the V gene TRBV6-5; D gene unclear. Germline V gives CDR1 MNHEY, CDR2 SVGAGI. The CDR3 is made up of 12 amino acids. Trimming cost V 6 bases and J 7 bases, with 12 bases left between them. The CDR3 DNA reads as TGTGCCAGCAGCCAGTACTCAGGTGGCTACACCTTC. Its protein product is CASSQYSGGYTF.

The V and J genes are TRBV5-1 and TRBJ2-7; TRBD1 matches at 10 bases. The CDR3 has 16 amino acids. Germline CDR1 and CDR2: SGHRS and YFSETQ. The J segment lost 1 base and the V segment lost 1 base, leaving 5 bases of the junction unmatched. Here the CDR3 DNA reads TGCGCCAGCAGCTTGACCCGGGACAGGGGATCCTACGAGCAGTACTTC. Translation gives CASSLTRDRGSYEQYF. Filled out from reference TRBV5-1 and TRBJ2-7, the complete variable domain reads KAGVTQTPRYLIKTRGQQVTLSCSPISGHRSVSWYQQTPGQGLQFLFEYFSETQRNKGNFPGRFSGRQFSNSRSEMNVSTLELGDSALYLCASSLTRDRGSYEQYFGPGTRLTVT.

CDR3 sequence: CASSVATETGYEQYF. CDR3 nucleotides: TGTGCCAGCAGCGTAGCTACCGAGACGGGATACGAGCAGTACTTC. The chain combines TRBV9 with TRBJ2-7, with D possibly being TRBD2 (5 bases). V lost 0 bases and J 4 bases, leaving 14 bases between the germline ends. The germline V gene encodes CDR1 SGDLS and CDR2 YYNGEE. CDR3 length: 15 residues.

The J gene is TRBJ2-2, the V gene TRBV7-3; 8 bases fit TRBD2. Unmatched junction bases numbered 12, after V lost 1 base and J lost 8 bases. There are 17 residues in the CDR3. CDR1 SGHTA and CDR2 FQGTGA come from the germline V gene. CDR3 DNA: TGTGCCAGCAGCTTAATGTCCCGCGGGAGGTTTCCGGGGGAGCTGTTTTTT. Residues: CASSLMSRGRFPGELFF.

V gene TRBV4-1 combines with J gene TRBJ2-5; D not certain. With 3 bases removed from V and 5 bases from J, the gap between germline ends came to 19 bases. The germline V gene encodes CDR1 MGHRA and CDR2 YSYEKL. The CDR3 covers 16 residues. This CDR3 reads CASSQDFRGGPETQYF. CDR3 in DNA: TGCGCCAGCAGCCAGGATTTCCGAGGTGGTCCGGAGACCCAGTACTTC.

The chain employs TRBV5-1 and TRBJ2-1; D ambiguous. Trimming took 5 bases from V and 5 from J, leaving 17 bases between them. Per germline, CDR1 SGHRS and CDR2 YFSETQ. The CDR3 runs to 15 residues. Here the CDR3 DNA reads TGCGCCAGCAGGTTATTTGCCGGAGTAAACAATGAGCAGTTCTTC. Translation: CASRLFAGVNNEQFF. Full variable domain (missing parts from reference TRBV5-1 and TRBJ2-1): KAGVTQTPRYLIKTRGQQVTLSCSPISGHRSVSWYQQTPGQGLQFLFEYFSETQRNKGNFPGRFSGRQFSNSRSEMNVSTLELGDSALYLCASRLFAGVNNEQFFGPGTRLTVL.

The chain has TRBV24-1 and TRBJ2-3; D is unclear. CDR1 and CDR2 from the germline V gene are KGHDR and SFDVKD. This CDR3 has 13 residues. Trimming cost V 10 bases and J 0 bases, with 10 bases left between them. The CDR3 is CATRGPSTDTQYF. DNA of the CDR3: TGTGCCACGAGAGGCCCTAGCACAGATACGCAGTATTTT.

This chain links TRBV7-2 with TRBJ1-2; maybe TRBD1 (5 bases). V lost 1 base, J lost 3 bases, and 12 bases lay in between. The germline gives CDR1 SGHTA, CDR2 FQGNSA. This CDR3 spans 15 amino acids. The CDR3 loop reads CASSLDQGLYYGYTF. For the CDR3, the DNA is TGTGCCAGCAGCTTAGACCAGGGACTCTACTATGGCTACACCTTC.

This chain links TRBV30 with TRBJ2-3; D gene uncertain. V was pared by 3 bases and J by 1 base, with 14 bases between. The CDR3 is 15 amino acids. The germline CDR1 and CDR2 sequences are GTSNPN and SVGIG (reference sequence). The DNA of the CDR3 is TGTGCCTGGAGCCCCTCAACTAAGCGCACAGATACGCAGTATTTT. It specifies CAWSPSTKRTDTQYF.

This chain connects TRBV7-2 to TRBJ2-7, with TRBD1 matching over 10 bases. The CDR3 is 15 residues long. The germline V gene encodes CDR1 SGHTA and CDR2 FQGNSA. After removal of 0 bases from V and 4 bases from J, the junction contained 3 bases not matched to a gene. CDR3 sequence reads: CASSLAGTGDYEQYF. Written as DNA, the CDR3 is TGTGCCAGCAGCTTAGCCGGGACAGGGGATTACGAGCAGTACTTC.

This chain uses TRBV28 with TRBJ1-2, with 7 bases identical to TRBD1. V gave up 5 bases and J gave up 2 bases; unmatched junction bases: 8. This CDR3 contains 15 residues. Germline-derived CDR1 and CDR2 are MDHEN and SYDVKM. CDR3 sequence reads: CASSLPGQLNYGYTF. The CDR3 DNA sequence: TGTGCCAGCAGTCTTCCGGGACAGTTAAACTATGGCTACACCTTC.

CDR3 loop: CASSLDSTSTDTQYF. As DNA, the CDR3 is TGCGCCAGCAGCTTGGACTCAACTAGCACAGATACGCAGTATTTT. This rearrangement joins TRBV5-1 to TRBJ2-3; D is undetermined. The CDR3 has 15 amino acids. Trimming left V 0 bases short and J 0 bases short, with 8 bases between. Germline loops: CDR1 SGHRS, CDR2 YFSETQ. Filled out from reference TRBV5-1 and TRBJ2-3, the complete variable domain reads KAGVTQTPRYLIKTRGQQVTLSCSPISGHRSVSWYQQTPGQGLQFLFEYFSETQRNKGNFPGRFSGRQFSNSRSEMNVSTLELGDSALYLCASSLDSTSTDTQYFGPGTRLTVL.

This chain uses TRBV9 with TRBJ1-2; TRBD1 matches at 9 bases. V dropped 0 bases and J dropped 2; count of bases not matched to a gene: 8. This CDR3 spans 17 amino acids. The germline CDR1 and CDR2 sequences are SGDLS and YYNGEE. The DNA for the CDR3 is TGTGCCAGCAGCGTAGGCACAGGGGGCCAGGTCAACTATGGCTACACCTTC. Residues: CASSVGTGGQVNYGYTF.

The V call is TRBV5-1, the J call TRBJ2-7, with 9 positions matching TRBD2. The germline V gene encodes CDR1 SGHRS and CDR2 YFSETQ. This CDR3 contains 15 residues. V dropped 0 bases and J dropped 6; count of bases not matched to a gene: 7. The CDR3: CASSLVGLAGSEQYF. CDR3 in DNA: TGCGCCAGCAGCTTGGTAGGGCTAGCGGGAAGCGAGCAGTACTTC.

This chain links TRBV7-9 with TRBJ1-4, with D possibly TRBD1 on 6 matching bases. Germline V gene lookup returns CDR1 SEHNR and CDR2 FQNEAQ (reference sequence). CDR3 length: 13 residues. Trimming took 3 bases from V and 8 from J, leaving 10 bases between them. CDR3 coding DNA: TGTGCCAGCAGCTTCACAGGGAACGAAAAACTGTTTTTT. This sequence encodes CASSFTGNEKLFF.

CDR3 region: CASSESIGWGAGTEAFF. As DNA, the CDR3 is TGCGCCAGCAGTGAGAGTATTGGGTGGGGCGCAGGCACTGAAGCTTTCTTT. The chain joins TRBV10-2 to TRBJ1-1, with D maybe TRBD1 (5 bases). Looked up from germline, CDR1 is WSHSY and CDR2 is SAAADI. The CDR3 has 17 amino acids. Trimming removed 2 bases from V and 4 bases from J, with 20 bases in between.

The V call is TRBV28, the J call TRBJ1-5, with 8 bases lining up with TRBD1. Germline assignment: CDR1 MDHEN and CDR2 SYDVKM. V trimming: 3 bases; J trimming: 4 bases; junction bases outside the gene matches: 8. This CDR3 spans 16 amino acids. CDR3 protein: CASSLAPGQANQPQHF. In nucleotides, the CDR3 is TGTGCCAGCAGTTTGGCGCCGGGACAGGCTAATCAGCCCCAGCATTTT.

For the CDR3, the DNA is TGTGCCAGCACCAACAGGGACTATGGCTACACCTTC. Protein sequence: CASTNRDYGYTF. This chain joins TRBV6-5 and TRBJ1-2; TRBD1 might be the D (6 bases). The CDR3 is 12 residues long. The ends were cut back, 7 bases at V and 3 bases at J, with 9 bases in the middle. In germline, CDR1 is MNHEY, CDR2 SVGAGI.

Only one count was recorded for this clone. The chain has TRBV11-3 and TRBJ2-5; 10 nucleotides match TRBD2. J gave up 0 bases and V 5 bases, and 6 bases lay outside the gene matches. The germline V gene has CDR1 SGHNT and CDR2 YENEEA. The CDR3 spans 16 residues. In DNA form, the CDR3 reads TGTGCCAGCAGCCTTGGGACTAGCGCGTACCAAGAGACCCAGTACTTC. Amino acid sequence: CASSLGTSAYQETQYF.

The CDR3 DNA reads as TGTGCCAGTAGTATGGGAAGCGGAAGCACAGATACGCAGTATTTT. This encodes CASSMGSGSTDTQYF. The V and J genes are TRBV19 and TRBJ2-3; tentatively, D is TRBD2 (5 bases). The CDR3 is 15 residues long. CDR1 is LNHDA and CDR2 is SQIVND in the germline V gene (reference sequence). The V end was cut by 3 bases, the J end by 0 bases, with 10 bases between.